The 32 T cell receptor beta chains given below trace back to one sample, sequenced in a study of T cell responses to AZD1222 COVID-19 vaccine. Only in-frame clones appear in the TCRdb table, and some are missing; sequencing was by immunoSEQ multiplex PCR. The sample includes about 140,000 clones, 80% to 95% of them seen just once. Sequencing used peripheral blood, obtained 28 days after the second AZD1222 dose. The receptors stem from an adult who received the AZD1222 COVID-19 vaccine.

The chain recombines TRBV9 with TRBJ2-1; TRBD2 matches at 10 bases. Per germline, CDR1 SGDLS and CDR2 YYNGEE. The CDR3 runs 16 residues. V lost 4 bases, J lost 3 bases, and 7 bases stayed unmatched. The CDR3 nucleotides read TGTGCCAGCAGCCCTCCCCGGACTAGCGGCTACAATGAGCAGTTCTTC. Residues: CASSPPRTSGYNEQFF.

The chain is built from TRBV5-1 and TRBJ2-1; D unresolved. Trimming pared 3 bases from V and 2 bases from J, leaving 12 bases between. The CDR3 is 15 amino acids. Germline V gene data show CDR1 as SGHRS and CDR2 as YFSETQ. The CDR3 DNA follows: TGCGCCAGCAGCTCCGAACTAAGCCCCTACAATGAGCAGTTCTTC. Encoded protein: CASSSELSPYNEQFF.

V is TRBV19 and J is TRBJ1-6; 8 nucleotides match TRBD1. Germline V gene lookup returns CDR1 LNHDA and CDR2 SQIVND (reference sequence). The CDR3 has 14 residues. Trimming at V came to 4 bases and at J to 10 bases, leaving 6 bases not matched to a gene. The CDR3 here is CASSSGQGRSPLHF. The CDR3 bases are TGTGCCAGTAGTAGCGGACAGGGACGATCACCCCTCCACTTT.

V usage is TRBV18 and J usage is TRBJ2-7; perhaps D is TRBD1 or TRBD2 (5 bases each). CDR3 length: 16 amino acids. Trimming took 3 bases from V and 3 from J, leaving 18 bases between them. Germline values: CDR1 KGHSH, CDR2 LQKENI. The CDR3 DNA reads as TGTGCCAGCTCACCGCCGGGACGGACAACATACTACGAGCAGTACTTC. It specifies CASSPPGRTTYYEQYF. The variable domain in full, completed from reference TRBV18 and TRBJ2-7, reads NAGVMQNPRHLVRRRGQEARLRCSPMKGHSHVYWYRQLPEEGLKFMVYLQKENIIDESGMPKERFSAEFPKEGPSILRIQQVVRGDSAAYFCASSPPGRTTYYEQYFGPGTRLTVT.

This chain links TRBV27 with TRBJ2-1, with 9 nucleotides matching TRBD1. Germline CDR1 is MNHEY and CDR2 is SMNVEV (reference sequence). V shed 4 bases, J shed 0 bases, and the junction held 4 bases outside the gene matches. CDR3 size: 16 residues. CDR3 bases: TGTGCCAGCAGTTGGGGACAGGGAGGCTCCTACAATGAGCAGTTCTTC. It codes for CASSWGQGGSYNEQFF.

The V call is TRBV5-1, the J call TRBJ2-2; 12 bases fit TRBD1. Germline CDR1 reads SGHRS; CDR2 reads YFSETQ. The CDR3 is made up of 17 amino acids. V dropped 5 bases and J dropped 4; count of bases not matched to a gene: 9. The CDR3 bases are TGCGCCAGCAGGGTCAGCCGGGACAGGGGGCGCACCGGGGAGCTGTTTTTT. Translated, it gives CASRVSRDRGRTGELFF.

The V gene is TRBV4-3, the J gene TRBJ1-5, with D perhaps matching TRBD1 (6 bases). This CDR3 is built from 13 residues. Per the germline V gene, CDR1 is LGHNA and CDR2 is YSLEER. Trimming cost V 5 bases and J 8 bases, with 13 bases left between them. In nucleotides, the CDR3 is TGCGCCAGCAGCGGACAGCGCCGGGAGCCCCAGCATTTT. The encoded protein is CASSGQRREPQHF.

The CDR3: CASSLGTSGRANEQFF. The DNA of the CDR3 is TGTGCCAGCAGCTTAGGAACTAGCGGGAGGGCCAATGAGCAGTTCTTC. The chain joins TRBV11-3 to TRBJ2-1; 13 bases match TRBD2. V shed 1 base, J shed 6 bases, and the junction held 3 bases outside the gene matches. CDR3 length: 16 residues. Per the germline V gene, CDR1 is SGHNT and CDR2 is YENEEA.

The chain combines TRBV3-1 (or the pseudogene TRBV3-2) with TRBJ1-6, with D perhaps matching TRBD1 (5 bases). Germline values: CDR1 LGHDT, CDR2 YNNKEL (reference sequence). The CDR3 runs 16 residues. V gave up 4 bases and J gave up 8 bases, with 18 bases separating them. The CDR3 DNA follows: TGTGCCAGCAGCCTGGGACCGGGACTGGGGGATTCACCCCTCCACTTT. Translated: CASSLGPGLGDSPLHF.

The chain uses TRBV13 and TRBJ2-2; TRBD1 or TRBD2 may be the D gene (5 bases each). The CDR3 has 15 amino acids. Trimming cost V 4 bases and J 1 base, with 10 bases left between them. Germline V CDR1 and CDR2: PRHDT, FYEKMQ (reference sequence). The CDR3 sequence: CASSSPRGNTGELFF. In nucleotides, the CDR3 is TGTGCCAGCAGCTCCCCGAGGGGGAACACCGGGGAGCTGTTTTTT.

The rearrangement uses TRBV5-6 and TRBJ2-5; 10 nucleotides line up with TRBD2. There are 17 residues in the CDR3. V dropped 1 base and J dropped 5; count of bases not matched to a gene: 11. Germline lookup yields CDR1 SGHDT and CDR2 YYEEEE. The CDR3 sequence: CASSLSYSGRYGETQYF. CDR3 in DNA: TGTGCCAGCAGCTTGTCCTATAGCGGGAGGTACGGTGAGACCCAGTACTTC.

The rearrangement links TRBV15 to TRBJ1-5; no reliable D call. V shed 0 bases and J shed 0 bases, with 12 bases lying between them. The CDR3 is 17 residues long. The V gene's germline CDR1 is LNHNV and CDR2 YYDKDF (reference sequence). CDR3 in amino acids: CATSREEGSDSNQPQHF. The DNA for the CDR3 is TGTGCCACCAGCAGAGAGGAAGGTTCCGATAGCAATCAGCCCCAGCATTTT.

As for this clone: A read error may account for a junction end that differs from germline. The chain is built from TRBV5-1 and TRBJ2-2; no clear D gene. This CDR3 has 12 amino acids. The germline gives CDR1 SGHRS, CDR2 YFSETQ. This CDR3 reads CASGLRTGELFF. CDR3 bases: TGCGCCAGCGGCTTGCGCACCGGGGAGCTGTTTTTT.

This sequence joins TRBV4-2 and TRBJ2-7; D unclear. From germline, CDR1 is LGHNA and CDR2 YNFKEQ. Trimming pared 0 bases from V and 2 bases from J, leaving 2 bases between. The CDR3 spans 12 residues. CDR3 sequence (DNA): TGTGCCAGCAGCCAAGAAACCTACGAGCAGTACTTC. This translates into CASSQETYEQYF.

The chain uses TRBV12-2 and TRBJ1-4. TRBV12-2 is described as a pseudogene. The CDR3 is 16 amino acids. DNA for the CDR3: TGTGCAAGTCGCTCTCTCCGGGGGGCCGGGAGGGTAAAACTGTTTTTT. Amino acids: CASRSLRGAGRVKLFF.

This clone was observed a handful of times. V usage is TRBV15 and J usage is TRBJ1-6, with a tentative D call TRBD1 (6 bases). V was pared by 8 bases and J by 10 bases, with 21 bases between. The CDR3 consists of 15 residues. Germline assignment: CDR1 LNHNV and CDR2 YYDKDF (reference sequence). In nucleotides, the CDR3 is TGTGCCACCGGGCTGGGGATGGACAGACGGTCACCCCTCCACTTT. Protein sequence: CATGLGMDRRSPLHF.

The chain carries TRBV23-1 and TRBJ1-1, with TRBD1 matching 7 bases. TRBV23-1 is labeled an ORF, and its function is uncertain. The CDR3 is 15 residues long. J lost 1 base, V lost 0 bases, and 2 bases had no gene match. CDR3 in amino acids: CASSQSRDRNTEAFF. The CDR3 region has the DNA TGCGCCAGCAGTCAATCGCGGGACAGGAACACTGAAGCTTTCTTT.

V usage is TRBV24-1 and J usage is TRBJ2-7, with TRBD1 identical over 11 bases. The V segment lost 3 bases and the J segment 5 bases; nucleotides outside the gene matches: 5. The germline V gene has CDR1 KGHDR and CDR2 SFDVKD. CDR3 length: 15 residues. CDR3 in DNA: TGTGCCACCAGTGATAGGACAGGGGGCAGGGACGAGCAGTACTTC. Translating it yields CATSDRTGGRDEQYF.

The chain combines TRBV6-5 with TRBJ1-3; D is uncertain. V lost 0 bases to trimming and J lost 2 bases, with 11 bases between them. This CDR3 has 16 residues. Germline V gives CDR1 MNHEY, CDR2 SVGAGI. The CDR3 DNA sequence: TGTGCCAGCAGTTACTCGAGTCGGACGGCTGGAAACACCATATATTTT. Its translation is CASSYSSRTAGNTIYF.

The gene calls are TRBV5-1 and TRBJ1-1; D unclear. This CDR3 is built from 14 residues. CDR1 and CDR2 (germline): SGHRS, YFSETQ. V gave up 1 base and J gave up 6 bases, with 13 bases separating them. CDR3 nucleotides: TGCGCCAGCAGCTTGATGGGAGCACGCGCTGAAGCTTTCTTT. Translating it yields CASSLMGARAEAFF.

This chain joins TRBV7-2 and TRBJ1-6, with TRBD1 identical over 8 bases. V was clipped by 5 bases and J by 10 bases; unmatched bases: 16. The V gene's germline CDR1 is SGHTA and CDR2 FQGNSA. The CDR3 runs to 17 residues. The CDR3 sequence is CASSLNPTGVSGSPLHF. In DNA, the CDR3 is TGTGCCAGCAGCCTCAACCCGACAGGGGTCTCTGGATCACCCCTCCACTTT.

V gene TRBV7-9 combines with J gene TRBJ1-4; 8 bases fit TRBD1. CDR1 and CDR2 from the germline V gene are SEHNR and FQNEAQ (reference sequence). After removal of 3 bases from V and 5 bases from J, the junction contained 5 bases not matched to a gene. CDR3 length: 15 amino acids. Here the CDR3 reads CASSFGAGGNEKLFF. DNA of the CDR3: TGTGCCAGCAGCTTCGGTGCAGGGGGCAATGAAAAACTGTTTTTT.

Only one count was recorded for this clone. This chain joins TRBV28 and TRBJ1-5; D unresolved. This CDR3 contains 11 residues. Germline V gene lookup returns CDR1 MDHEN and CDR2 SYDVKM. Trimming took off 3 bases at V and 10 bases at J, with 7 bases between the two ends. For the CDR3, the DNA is TGTGCCAGCAGTTTTCGAGGTCCCCAGCATTTT. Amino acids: CASSFRGPQHF.

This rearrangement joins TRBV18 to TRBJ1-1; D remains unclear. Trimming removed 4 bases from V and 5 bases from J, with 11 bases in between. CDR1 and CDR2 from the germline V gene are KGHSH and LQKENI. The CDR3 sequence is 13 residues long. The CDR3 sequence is CASSLARNTEAFF. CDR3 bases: TGTGCCAGCTCACTTGCGCGGAATACTGAAGCTTTCTTT. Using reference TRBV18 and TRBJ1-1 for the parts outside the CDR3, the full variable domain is NAGVMQNPRHLVRRRGQEARLRCSPMKGHSHVYWYRQLPEEGLKFMVYLQKENIIDESGMPKERFSAEFPKEGPSILRIQQVVRGDSAAYFCASSLARNTEAFFGQGTRLTVV.

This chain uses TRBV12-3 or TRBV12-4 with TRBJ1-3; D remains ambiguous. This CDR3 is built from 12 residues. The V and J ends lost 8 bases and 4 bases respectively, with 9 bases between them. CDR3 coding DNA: TGTGCCAGCCGCTACGCCGGAAACACCATATATTTT. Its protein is CASRYAGNTIYF.

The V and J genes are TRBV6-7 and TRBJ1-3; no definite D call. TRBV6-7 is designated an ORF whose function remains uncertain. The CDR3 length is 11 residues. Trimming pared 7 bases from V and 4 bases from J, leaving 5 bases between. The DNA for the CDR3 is TGTGCCAGCAAAACGGGAAACACCATATATTTT. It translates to CASKTGNTIYF.

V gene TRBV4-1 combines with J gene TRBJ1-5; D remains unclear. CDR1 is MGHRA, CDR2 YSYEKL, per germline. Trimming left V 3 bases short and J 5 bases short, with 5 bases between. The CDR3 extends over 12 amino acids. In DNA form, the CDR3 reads TGCGCCAGCAGCCACACGGATCAGCCCCAGCATTTT. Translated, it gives CASSHTDQPQHF.

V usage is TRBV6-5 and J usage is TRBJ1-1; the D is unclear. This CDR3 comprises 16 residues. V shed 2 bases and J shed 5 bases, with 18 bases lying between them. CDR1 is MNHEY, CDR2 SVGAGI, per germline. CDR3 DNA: TGTGCCAGCAGTTACAGCATAGGTGTGTGGTCGACTGAAGCTTTCTTT. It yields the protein CASSYSIGVWSTEAFF.

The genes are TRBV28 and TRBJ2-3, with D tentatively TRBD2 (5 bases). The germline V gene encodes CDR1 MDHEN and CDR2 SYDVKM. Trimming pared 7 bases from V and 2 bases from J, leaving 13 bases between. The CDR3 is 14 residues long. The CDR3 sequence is CASKNGVITDTQYF. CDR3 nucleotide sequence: TGTGCCAGCAAAAACGGGGTGATCACAGATACGCAGTATTTT.

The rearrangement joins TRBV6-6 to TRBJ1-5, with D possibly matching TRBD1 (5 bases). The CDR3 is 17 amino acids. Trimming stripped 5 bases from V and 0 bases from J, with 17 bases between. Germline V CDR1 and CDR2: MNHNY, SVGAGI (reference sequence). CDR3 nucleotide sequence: TGTGCCAGCAGTCCTAGGACGGACACTTATAGCAATCAGCCCCAGCATTTT. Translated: CASSPRTDTYSNQPQHF.

Here the CDR3 reads CASSLDMVTAGTIYF. The CDR3 DNA reads as TGTGCCAGCAGCTTGGATATGGTAACTGCGGGCACCATATATTTT. The genes are TRBV5-4 and TRBJ1-3; D remains ambiguous. Trimming removed 0 bases at V and 9 bases at J, with 16 bases between. Germline CDR1 is SGHNT and CDR2 is YYREEE (reference sequence). The CDR3 runs 15 residues.

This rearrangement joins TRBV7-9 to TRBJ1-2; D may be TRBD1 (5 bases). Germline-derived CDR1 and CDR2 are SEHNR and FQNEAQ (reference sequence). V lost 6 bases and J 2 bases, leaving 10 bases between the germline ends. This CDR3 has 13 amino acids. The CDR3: CASSLGENYGYTF. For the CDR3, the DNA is TGTGCCAGCAGTCTAGGGGAGAACTATGGCTACACCTTC.